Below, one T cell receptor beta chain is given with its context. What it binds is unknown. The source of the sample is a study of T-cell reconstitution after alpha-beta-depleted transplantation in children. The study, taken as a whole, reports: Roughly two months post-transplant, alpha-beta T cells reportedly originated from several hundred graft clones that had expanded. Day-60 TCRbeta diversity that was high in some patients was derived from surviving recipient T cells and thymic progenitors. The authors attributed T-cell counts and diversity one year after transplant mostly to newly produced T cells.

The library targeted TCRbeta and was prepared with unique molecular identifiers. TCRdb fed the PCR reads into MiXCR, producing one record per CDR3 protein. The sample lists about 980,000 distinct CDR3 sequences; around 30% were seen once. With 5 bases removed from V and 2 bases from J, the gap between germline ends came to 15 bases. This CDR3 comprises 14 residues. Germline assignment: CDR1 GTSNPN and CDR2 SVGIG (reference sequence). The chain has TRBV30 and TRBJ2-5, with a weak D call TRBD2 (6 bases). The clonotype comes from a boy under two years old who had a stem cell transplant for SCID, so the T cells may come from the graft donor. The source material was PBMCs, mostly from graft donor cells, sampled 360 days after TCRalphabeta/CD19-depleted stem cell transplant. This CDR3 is CAWGLGGSQETQYF. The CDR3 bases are TGTGCCTGGGGCCTCGGGGGATCGCAAGAGACCCAGTACTTC.